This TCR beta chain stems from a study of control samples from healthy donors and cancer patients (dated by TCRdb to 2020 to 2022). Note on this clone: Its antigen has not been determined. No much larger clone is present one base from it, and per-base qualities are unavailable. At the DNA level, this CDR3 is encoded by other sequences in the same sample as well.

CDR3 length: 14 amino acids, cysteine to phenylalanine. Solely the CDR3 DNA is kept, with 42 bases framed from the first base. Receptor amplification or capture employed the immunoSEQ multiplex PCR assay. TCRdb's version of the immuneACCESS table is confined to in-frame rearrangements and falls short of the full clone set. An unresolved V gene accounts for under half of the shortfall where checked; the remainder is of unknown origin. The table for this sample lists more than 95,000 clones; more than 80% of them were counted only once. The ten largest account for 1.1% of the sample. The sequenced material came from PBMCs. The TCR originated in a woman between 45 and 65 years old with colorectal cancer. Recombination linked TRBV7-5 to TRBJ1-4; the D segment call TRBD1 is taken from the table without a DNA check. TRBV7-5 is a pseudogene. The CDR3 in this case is CVRGIRQGNEKLFF. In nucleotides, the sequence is TGTGTCAGAGGCATCAGACAGGGTAATGAAAAACTGTTTTTT.